These 10 T cell receptor beta chains originate from one sample sequenced in a study of control samples from healthy donors and cancer patients (TCRdb year 2020). Receptor amplification or capture employed the immunoSEQ multiplex PCR assay. Imported from immuneACCESS, the table was reduced by TCRdb to in-frame sequences with V and J called. These copies leave out some clones; in studies compared against another copy, an unresolved V gene accounts for under half, and the cause of the remainder is not known. For this sample the table gives 150,000 or so clones, of which approximately 94% were detected only once. The top ten constitute around 5.4% of the sample. What was sequenced was blood. Receptor source: a man in his forties or fifties in good health.

This clone has more than one count but fewer than ten. CDR3 sequence (DNA): TGTGCCAGCAGCCTCCTATTAGGGAACACTGAAGCTTTCTTT. This sequence encodes CASSLLLGNTEAFF. The chain carries TRBV3-1 (or the pseudogene TRBV3-2) and TRBJ1-1; D not certain. The CDR3 contains 14 residues. The germline V gene has CDR1 LGHDT and CDR2 YNNKEL (reference sequence). V was pared by 4 bases and J by 1 base, with 10 bases between.

This rearrangement joins TRBV4-1 to TRBJ1-2; TRBD1 aligns across 8 bases. V shed 2 bases, J shed 3 bases, and the junction held 2 bases outside the gene matches. The V gene's germline CDR1 is MGHRA and CDR2 YSYEKL. The CDR3 has 14 residues. The CDR3 DNA reads TGCGCCAGCAGCCAACTGACAGGGGACTATGGCTACACCTTC. Its translation is CASSQLTGDYGYTF.

The gene calls are TRBV6-5 and TRBJ1-6; D call uncertain. The CDR3 length is 14 residues. V lost 7 bases, J lost 7 bases, and 14 bases lay in between. Germline CDR1 and CDR2: MNHEY and SVGAGI. The CDR3 nucleotides are TGTGCCAGCACTATGAACAGCGTAAATTCACCCCTCCACTTT. The encoded protein is CASTMNSVNSPLHF.

The V gene is TRBV7-2, the J gene TRBJ1-1; weak D call: TRBD1 (5 bases). Germline assignment: CDR1 SGHTA and CDR2 FQGNSA. The CDR3 has 13 residues. V lost 5 bases and J lost 1, with 8 bases in between. The CDR3 loop reads CASSAGQNTEAFF. CDR3 nucleotides: TGTGCCAGCAGCGCAGGACAGAACACTGAAGCTTTCTTT.

The chain employs TRBV19 and TRBJ1-4, with D possibly TRBD1 on 5 matching bases. The CDR3 loop spans 14 amino acids. In germline, CDR1 is LNHDA, CDR2 SQIVND (reference sequence). Trimming pared 3 bases from V and 7 bases from J, leaving 12 bases between. CDR3 in amino acids: CASSMKGTGEKLFF. Here the CDR3 DNA reads TGTGCCAGTAGTATGAAAGGGACGGGTGAAAAACTGTTTTTT.

This chain connects TRBV5-1 to TRBJ2-1, with no clear D. CDR3 size: 11 residues. Germline V gene sequence: CDR1 SGHRS, CDR2 YFSETQ. V lost 5 bases and J 3 bases, leaving 3 bases between the germline ends. DNA for the CDR3: TGCGCCAGCAGTGACTACAATGAGCAGTTCTTC. Translation gives CASSDYNEQFF.

This clone was observed a single time. V gene TRBV5-6 combines with J gene TRBJ1-5; 7 bases are a match to TRBD1. The ends lost 4 bases at V and 5 bases at J; junction bases unmatched: 9. CDR1 and CDR2 (germline): SGHDT, YYEEEE. The CDR3 runs to 15 residues. The CDR3: CASSQAGGWDQPQHF. The DNA for the CDR3 is TGTGCCAGCAGCCAGGCAGGGGGGTGGGATCAGCCCCAGCATTTT.

This clone was counted once. The chain links TRBV6-5 to TRBJ1-2; D perhaps matches TRBD1 (6 bases). The CDR3 sequence is 15 residues long. Germline V gives CDR1 MNHEY, CDR2 SVGAGI. Between the trimmed V and J ends, which lost 8 bases and 3 bases, there was a span of 19 bases. This CDR3 is CASHSPGALDYGYTF. In nucleotides, the CDR3 is TGTGCCAGCCATAGTCCGGGGGCGCTGGACTATGGCTACACCTTC.

The genes are TRBV4-1 and TRBJ2-2; D gene uncertain. The CDR3 spans 13 residues. The V gene lost 4 bases and the J gene lost 5 bases, with 8 bases spanning the gap. Germline assignment: CDR1 MGHRA and CDR2 YSYEKL. As DNA, the CDR3 is TGCGCCAGCAGCCCGACGGGTACCGGGGAGCTGTTTTTT. Translation gives CASSPTGTGELFF.

This chain connects TRBV2 to TRBJ2-1; perhaps TRBD1 as D (5 bases). In germline, CDR1 is SNHLY, CDR2 FYNNEI. The CDR3 has 13 residues. The V and J ends lost 3 bases and 8 bases respectively, with 11 bases between them. CDR3 protein: CASSENWGDEQFF. CDR3 nucleotide sequence: TGTGCCAGCAGTGAGAATTGGGGCGATGAGCAGTTCTTC.